This T cell receptor (beta chain) appears in the sequencing data of a study of tumor and adjacent non-tumor tissue in lung cancer. A modified ARM-PCR protocol with three rounds of nested PCR amplified TCRbeta. TCRdb analysed the multiplex PCR reads with MiXCR anew, one entry per CDR3 protein. The sample records about 48,000 distinct CDR3 sequences, around 59% being singletons. The CDR3 has 14 residues. The V gene's germline CDR1 is SQVTM and CDR2 ANQGSEA. Study conclusions and caveats: Higher tumor TCR diversity was associated with shorter survival. Compared with tumor, normal lung showed significantly lower TCR diversity.

For this clonotype: Its specificity is not known.

This sample's RNA came from whole unsorted tissue. More than 3 cm separated this lung sample from the edge of the tumor. The chain combines TRBV29-1 with TRBJ2-5; D may be TRBD2 (5 bases). The specimen was distant non-tumor lung tissue. The TCR originated in a woman aged 70-85 years with non-small cell lung cancer. CDR3 sequence reads: CNTEGRGMSETQYF. Written as DNA, the CDR3 is TGCAACACTGAAGGTCGGGGAATGTCGGAGACCCAGTACTTC.